A single T cell receptor (beta chain) is shown here with its context. The target antigen is unknown. Individual cDNA molecules each carried unique molecular identifiers attached by the library. One entry per CDR3 protein results from TCRdb running MiXCR on the RACE reads. The table has approximately 370,000 distinct CDR3 sequences, over 5% seen once. The sample belongs to a study of human T cells and chemical hapten exposure. Looking at the study overall: Across the whole study, which lasted about 5.5 months, patients were given diphenylcyclopropenone on the scalp once a week. Whole-study results and caveats: Expanded TCRs were compared with controls, and the expanded TCRs formed significantly more large CDR3 similarity clusters.

Germline CDR1 reads MNHNS; CDR2 reads SASEGT. The CDR3 loop spans 15 amino acids. V lost 1 base and J lost 8, with 12 bases in between. The time point is: pre-sensitization, week 0. Described treatment: therapeutic diphenylcyclopropenone sensitization with weekly scalp DPC. The chain joins TRBV6-1 to TRBJ1-6; TRBD1 is a possible D gene (6 bases). The source of this sequence is a woman aged 18-29 years with alopecia areata. Some clones in this sample may be carry-over from other donors' samples. The source was whole blood, collected in connection with sensitization to the hapten diphenylcyclopropenone (DPC). CDR3 nucleotides: TGTGCCAGCAGTGAAGTAGAGGGGACACATTCACCCCTCCACTTT. Amino acids: CASSEVEGTHSPLHF.